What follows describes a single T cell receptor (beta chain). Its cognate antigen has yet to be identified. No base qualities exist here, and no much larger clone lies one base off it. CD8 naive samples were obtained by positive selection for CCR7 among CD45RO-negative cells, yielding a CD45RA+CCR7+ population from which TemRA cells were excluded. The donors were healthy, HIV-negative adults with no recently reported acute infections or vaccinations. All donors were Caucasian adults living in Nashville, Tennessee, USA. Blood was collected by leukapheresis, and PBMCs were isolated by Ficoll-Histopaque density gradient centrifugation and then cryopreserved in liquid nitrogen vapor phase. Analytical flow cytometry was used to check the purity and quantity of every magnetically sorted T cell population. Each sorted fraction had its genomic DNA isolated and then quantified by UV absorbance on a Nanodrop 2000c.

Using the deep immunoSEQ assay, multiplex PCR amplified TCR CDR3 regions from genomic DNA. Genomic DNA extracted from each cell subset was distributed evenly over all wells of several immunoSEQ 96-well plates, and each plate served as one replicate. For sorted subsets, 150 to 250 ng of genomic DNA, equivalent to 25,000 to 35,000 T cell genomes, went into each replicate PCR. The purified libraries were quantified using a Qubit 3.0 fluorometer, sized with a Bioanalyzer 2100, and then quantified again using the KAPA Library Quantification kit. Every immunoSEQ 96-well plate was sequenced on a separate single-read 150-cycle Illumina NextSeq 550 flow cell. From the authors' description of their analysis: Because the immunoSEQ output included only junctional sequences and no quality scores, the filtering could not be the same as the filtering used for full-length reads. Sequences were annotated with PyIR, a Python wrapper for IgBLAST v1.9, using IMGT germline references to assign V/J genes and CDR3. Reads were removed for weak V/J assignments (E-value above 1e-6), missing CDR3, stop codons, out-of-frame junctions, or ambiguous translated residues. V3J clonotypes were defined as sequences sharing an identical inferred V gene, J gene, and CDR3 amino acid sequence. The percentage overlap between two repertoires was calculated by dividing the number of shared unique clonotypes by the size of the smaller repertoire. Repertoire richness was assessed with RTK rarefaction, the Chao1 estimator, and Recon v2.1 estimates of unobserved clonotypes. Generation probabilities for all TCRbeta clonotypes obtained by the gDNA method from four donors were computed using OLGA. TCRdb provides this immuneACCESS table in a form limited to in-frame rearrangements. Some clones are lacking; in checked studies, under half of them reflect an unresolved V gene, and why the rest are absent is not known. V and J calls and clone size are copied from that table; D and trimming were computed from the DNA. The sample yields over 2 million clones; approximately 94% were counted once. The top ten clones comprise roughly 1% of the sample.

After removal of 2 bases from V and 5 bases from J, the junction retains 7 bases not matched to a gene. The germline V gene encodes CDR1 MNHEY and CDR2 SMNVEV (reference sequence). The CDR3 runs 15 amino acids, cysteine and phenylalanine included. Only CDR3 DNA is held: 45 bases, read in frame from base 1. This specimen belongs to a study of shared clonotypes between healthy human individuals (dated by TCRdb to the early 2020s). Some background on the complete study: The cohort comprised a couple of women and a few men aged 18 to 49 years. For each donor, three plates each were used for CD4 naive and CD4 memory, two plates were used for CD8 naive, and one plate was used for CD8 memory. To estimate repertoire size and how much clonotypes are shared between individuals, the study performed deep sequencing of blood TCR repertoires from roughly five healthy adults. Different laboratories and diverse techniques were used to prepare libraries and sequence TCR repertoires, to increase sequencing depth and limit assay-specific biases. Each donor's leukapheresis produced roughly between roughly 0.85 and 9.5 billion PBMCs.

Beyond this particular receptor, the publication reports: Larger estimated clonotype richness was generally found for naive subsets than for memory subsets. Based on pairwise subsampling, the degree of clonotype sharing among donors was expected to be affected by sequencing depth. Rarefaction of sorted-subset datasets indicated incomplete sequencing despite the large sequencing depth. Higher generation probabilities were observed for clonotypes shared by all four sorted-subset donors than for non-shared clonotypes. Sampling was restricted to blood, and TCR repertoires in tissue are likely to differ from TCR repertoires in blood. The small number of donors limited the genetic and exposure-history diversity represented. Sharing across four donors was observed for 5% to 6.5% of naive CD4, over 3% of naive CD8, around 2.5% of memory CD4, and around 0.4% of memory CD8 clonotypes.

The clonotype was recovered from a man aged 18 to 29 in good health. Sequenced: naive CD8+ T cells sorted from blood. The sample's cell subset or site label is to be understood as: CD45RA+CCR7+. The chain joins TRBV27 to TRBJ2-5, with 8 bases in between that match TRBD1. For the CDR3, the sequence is CASSLTGRGHETQYF. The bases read TGTGCCAGCAGTTTAACGGGCAGGGGGCATGAGACCCAGTACTTC.